The sequence of this T cell receptor (beta chain) was determined in a study of T cells after yellow fever vaccination. Looking at the study overall: Low-cell-number fractions underwent preparation using SMART-Seq v4 Ultra Low Input.

Germline V lookup: CDR1 LGHNT, CDR2 FRNRAP. The CDR3 contains 14 residues. V lost 7 bases, J lost 3 bases, and 16 bases lay in between. TCRdb reprocessed the 5' RACE reads with MiXCR, giving one entry per CDR3 protein. The repertoire holds 200,000 to 300,000 distinct CDR3 sequences, with about 3.9% as singletons. The sequenced sample was PBMCs, obtained 15 days after the yellow fever booster vaccination. The receptor was derived from a man younger than 35 who received the YFV17D yellow fever vaccine. This chain connects TRBV12-5 to TRBJ2-7; the D call may be TRBD1 or TRBD2 (5 bases each). CDR3 sequence: CASADRDGYYEQYF. The CDR3 bases are TGTGCTAGTGCCGACCGGGACGGATACTACGAGCAGTACTTC.